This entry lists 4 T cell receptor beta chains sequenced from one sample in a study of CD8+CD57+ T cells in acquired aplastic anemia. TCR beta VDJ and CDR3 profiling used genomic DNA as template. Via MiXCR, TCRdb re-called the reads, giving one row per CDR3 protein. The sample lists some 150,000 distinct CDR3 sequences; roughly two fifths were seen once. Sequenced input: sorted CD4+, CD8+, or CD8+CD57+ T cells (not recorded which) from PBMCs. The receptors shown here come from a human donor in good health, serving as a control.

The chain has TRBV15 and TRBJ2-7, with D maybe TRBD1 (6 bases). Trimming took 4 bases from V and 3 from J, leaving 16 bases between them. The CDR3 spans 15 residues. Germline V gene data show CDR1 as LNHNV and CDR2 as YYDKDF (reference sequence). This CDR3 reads CATSKLRLDSYEQYF. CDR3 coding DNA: TGTGCCACCAGCAAGCTCCGTTTGGACAGCTACGAGCAGTACTTC. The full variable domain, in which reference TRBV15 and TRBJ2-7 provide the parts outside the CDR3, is DAMVIQNPRYQVTQFGKPVTLSCSQTLNHNVMYWYQQKSSQAPKLLFHYYDKDFNNEADTPDNFQSRRPNTSFCFLDIRSPGLGDTAMYLCATSKLRLDSYEQYFGPGTRLTVT.

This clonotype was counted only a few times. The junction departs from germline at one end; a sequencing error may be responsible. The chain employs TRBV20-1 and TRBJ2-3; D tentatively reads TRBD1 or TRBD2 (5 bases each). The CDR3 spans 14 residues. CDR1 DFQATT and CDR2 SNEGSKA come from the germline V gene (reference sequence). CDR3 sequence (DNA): TGCAGTGCTACACTAACGGGGCGCACGGATACGCAGTATTTT. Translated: CSATLTGRTDTQYF.

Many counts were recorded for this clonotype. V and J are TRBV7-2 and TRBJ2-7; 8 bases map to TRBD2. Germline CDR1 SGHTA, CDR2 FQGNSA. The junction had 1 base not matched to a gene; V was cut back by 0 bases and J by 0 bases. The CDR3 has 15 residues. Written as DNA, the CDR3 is TGTGCCAGCAGCTTAGCAGCGGGGGCCTCCTACGAGCAGTACTTC. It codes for CASSLAAGASYEQYF.

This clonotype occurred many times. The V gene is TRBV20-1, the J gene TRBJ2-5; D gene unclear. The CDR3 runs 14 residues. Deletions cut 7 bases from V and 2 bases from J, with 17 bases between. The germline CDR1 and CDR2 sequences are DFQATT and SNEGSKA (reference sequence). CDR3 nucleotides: TGCAGTGGCCGAATACCTATGGGACAAGAGACCCAGTACTTC. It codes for CSGRIPMGQETQYF.